Sequencing of this T cell receptor beta chain was carried out in a study of blood T cells in healthy people across ages. The study, taken as a whole, reports: Higher diversity, along with more naive CD4+ cells, distinguished long-lived donors from aged donors. Among T cells, TCR beta diversity per million cells dropped roughly linearly as age rose. PBMCs went unsorted, and a conclusive naive versus antigen-experienced comparison was therefore prevented.

Alongside a J-beta primer mix, a sample-barcoded 5' primer served in a second PCR lasting roughly 6 to 11 cycles. TCRdb reprocessed the 5' RACE reads via MiXCR and lists one record per CDR3 protein. The repertoire holds 600,000 to 800,000 distinct CDR3 sequences, under 25% seen once, with under 4% in the top ten. This clonotype appeared a few times. The antigen remains undetermined. The CDR3 contains 11 residues. V lost 6 bases and J lost 5, with 10 bases in between. Germline V gene lookup returns CDR1 DFQATT and CDR2 SNEGSKA (reference sequence). The chain carries TRBV20-1 and TRBJ2-5; D possibly corresponds to TRBD1 (5 bases). The sequenced material came from blood. The origin of this receptor is an older man in good health. CDR3 protein: CSASKGETQYF. The CDR3, as DNA: TGCAGTGCCTCAAAGGGGGAGACCCAGTACTTC.